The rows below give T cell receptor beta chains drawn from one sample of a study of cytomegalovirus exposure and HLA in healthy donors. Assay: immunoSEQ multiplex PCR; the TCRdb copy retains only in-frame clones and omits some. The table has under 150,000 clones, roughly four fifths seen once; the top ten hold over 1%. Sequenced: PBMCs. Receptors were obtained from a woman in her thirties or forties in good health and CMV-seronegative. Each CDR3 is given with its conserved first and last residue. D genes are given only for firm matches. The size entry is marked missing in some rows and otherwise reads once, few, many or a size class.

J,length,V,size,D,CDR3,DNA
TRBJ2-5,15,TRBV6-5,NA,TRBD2,CASSRSGGPQETQYF,TGTGCCAGCAGCCGGAGCGGGGGCCCTCAAGAGACCCAGTACTTC
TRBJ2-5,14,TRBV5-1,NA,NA,CASSDGAEQETQYF,TGCGCCAGCAGCGATGGGGCGGAACAAGAGACCCAGTACTTC
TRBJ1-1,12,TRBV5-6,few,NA,CASSLEGTEAFF,TGTGCCAGCAGCTTGGAGGGGACTGAAGCTTTCTTT
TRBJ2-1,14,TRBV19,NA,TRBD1,CASSTLDRDNEQFF,TGTGCCAGTAGTACACTGGACAGGGACAATGAGCAGTTCTTC
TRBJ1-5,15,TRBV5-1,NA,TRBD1,CASSDTGQNNQPQHF,TGCGCCAGCAGTGACACGGGACAGAACAATCAGCCCCAGCATTTT
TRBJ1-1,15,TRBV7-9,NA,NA,CASSFLTGGNTEAFF,TGTGCCAGCAGCTTCCTCACGGGGGGTAACACTGAAGCTTTCTTT
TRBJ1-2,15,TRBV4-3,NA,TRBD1,CASSQGRQGGDGYTF,TGCGCCAGCAGCCAAGGAAGGCAGGGGGGTGATGGCTACACCTTC
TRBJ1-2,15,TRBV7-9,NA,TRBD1,CASSSPTGQNYGYTF,TGTGCCAGCAGCTCCCCAACGGGACAGAACTATGGCTACACCTTC
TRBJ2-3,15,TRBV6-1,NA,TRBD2,CASSETSGGADTQYF,TGTGCCAGCAGTGAGACTAGCGGGGGGGCAGATACGCAGTATTTT
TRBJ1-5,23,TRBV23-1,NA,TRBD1,CASSQWTGGAERTRPYSNQPQHF,TGCGCCAGCAGTCAATGGACAGGGGGAGCGGAGCGGACCAGGCCTTATAGCAATCAGCCCCAGCATTTT
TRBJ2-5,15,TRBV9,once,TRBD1,CASSAWTGGGETQYF,TGTGCCAGCAGCGCCTGGACAGGGGGCGGGGAGACCCAGTACTTC
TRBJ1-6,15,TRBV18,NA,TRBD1,CASSPGTGVNSPLHF,TGTGCCAGCTCACCGGGGACAGGGGTGAATTCACCCCTCCACTTT